This T cell receptor (beta chain) was recovered during a study of CD8+CD57+ T cells in acquired aplastic anemia. It was genomic DNA that served as the template for profiling TCR beta VDJ and CDR3. TCRdb recomputed calls from the reads with MiXCR, one row per CDR3 protein. The data contain 250,000 to 350,000 distinct CDR3 sequences, 56% of them singletons. CDR3 length equals 12 residues. Germline assignment: CDR1 SQVTM and CDR2 ANQGSEA. Trimming cost V 5 bases and J 4 bases, with 11 bases left between them. Specimen: sorted CD4+, CD8+, or CD8+CD57+ T cells (not recorded which) from PBMCs. The chain joins TRBV29-1 to TRBJ1-1; D gene unclear. The TCR comes from a human donor with severe aplastic anemia or a healthy control (not recorded which). The CDR3 DNA reads as TGCAGCGTTAACATCGGGAGCACTGAAGCTTTCTTT. It codes for CSVNIGSTEAFF. Looking up the rest from reference TRBV29-1 and TRBJ1-1 gives the full variable domain: SAVISQKPSRDICQRGTSLTIQCQVDSQVTMMFWYRQQPGQSLTLIATANQGSEATYESGFVIDKFPISRPNLTFSTLTVSNMSPEDSSIYLCSVNIGSTEAFFGQGTRLTVV.